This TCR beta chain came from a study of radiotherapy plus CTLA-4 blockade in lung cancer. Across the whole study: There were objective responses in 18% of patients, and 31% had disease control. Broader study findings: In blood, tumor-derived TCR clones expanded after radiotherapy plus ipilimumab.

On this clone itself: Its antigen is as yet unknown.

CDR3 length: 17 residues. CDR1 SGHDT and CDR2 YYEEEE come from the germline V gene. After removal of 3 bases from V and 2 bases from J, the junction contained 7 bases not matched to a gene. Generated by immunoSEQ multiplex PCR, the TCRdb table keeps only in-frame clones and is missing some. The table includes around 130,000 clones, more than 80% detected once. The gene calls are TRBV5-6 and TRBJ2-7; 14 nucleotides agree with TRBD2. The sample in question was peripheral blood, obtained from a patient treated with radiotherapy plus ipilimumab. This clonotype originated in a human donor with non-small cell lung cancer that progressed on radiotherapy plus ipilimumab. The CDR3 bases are TGTGCCAGCAGCTACGGGACTAGCGGGAGTCGGGCCTACGAGCAGTACTTC. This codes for CASSYGTSGSRAYEQYF.